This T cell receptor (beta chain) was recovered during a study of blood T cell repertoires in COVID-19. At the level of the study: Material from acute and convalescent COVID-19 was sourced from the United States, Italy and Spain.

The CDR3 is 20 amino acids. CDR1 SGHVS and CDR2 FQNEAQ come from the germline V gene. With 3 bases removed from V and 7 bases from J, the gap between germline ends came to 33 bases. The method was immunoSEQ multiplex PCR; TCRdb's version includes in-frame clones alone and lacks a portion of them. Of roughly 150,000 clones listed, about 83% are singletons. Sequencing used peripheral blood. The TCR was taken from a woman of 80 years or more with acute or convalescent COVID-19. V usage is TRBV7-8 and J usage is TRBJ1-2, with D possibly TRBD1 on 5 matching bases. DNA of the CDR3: TGTGCCAGCAGCTTCGGGGCGGGGGGGGTTCGACTGAAATCCCCTAGTGGCTACACCTTC. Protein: CASSFGAGGVRLKSPSGYTF. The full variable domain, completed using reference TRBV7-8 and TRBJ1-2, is GAGVSQSPRYKVAKRGQDVALRCDPISGHVSLFWYQQALGQGPEFLTYFQNEAQLDKSGLPSDRFFAERPEGSVSTLKIQRTQQEDSAVYLCASSFGAGGVRLKSPSGYTFGSGTRLTVV.